The TCR beta chain described here comes from a study of blood T cell repertoires in COVID-19. In the source study's methods: Amplifying reference gene primers gave estimates of nucleated cell counts. Here immunoSEQ multiplex PCR was the method, and the copy in TCRdb shows in-frame clones only, minus some. V, J and clone size are those of that table, while D and trimming were read from the DNA. The sample contains under 140,000 clones, 65% to 90% of which appear only once. The clonotype was recovered from a woman aged 60-75 years with acute or convalescent COVID-19. The source material was peripheral blood.

This CDR3 reads CASAQGGGTDTQYF. As DNA, the CDR3 is TGTGCCAGCGCTCAGGGTGGCGGCACAGATACGCAGTATTTT. The chain couples TRBV3-1 (or the pseudogene TRBV3-2) to TRBJ2-3; D may be TRBD1 (5 bases). V lost 8 bases, J lost 1 base, and 13 bases lay in between. The CDR3 has 14 residues. Germline values: CDR1 LGHDT, CDR2 YNNKEL (reference sequence).